The clone carrying this TCR beta chain was observed at least ten times. Its antigen remains unidentified. The record originates from a study of CD8 T cells in ankylosing spondylitis. Findings and caveats of the study: Disease-linked clones were reportedly significantly enriched in matched ankylosing spondylitis synovial fluid. In reactive arthritis synovial fluid and blood, some motif variants had been reported before. Roughly eight highly homologous variants made up a TCR beta motif that seemed to typify ankylosing spondylitis blood.

In making TCR beta libraries, quantitative 5'-RACE with molecular barcodes was used. In TCRdb, the 5' RACE reads were re-called with MiXCR into one record per CDR3 protein. Seen here are over 200,000 distinct CDR3 sequences, about 18% observed once, and the top ten hold more than 40%. CDR3 length: 14 residues. V was pared by 5 bases and J by 3 bases, with 9 bases of the junction left unmatched. In germline, CDR1 is DFQATT, CDR2 SNEGSKA (reference sequence). Sequencing used blood, either unsorted or a sorted T cell fraction (not recorded which). The source is a male donor with ankylosing spondylitis. V gene TRBV20-1 combines with J gene TRBJ2-7, with 8 bases lining up with TRBD2. The CDR3 region is CSARGGASDYEQYF. The CDR3, as DNA: TGCAGTGCTCGGGGGGGAGCGTCCGACTACGAGCAGTACTTC.